The 30 T cell receptor beta chains presented below share a single source sample, sequenced in a study of blood T cell repertoires in COVID-19. Sequencing was performed with immunoSEQ multiplex PCR; in TCRdb, only in-frame clones are kept and a portion is missing. In the table there are roughly 66,000 clones, roughly nine tenths of which are singletons. The source material was peripheral blood. These receptor sequences come from a human donor in a cohort sampled during active COVID-19.

The chain combines TRBV5-1 with TRBJ2-1; 7 bases align to TRBD1. CDR1 SGHRS and CDR2 YFSETQ come from the germline V gene. After removal of 0 bases from V and 7 bases from J, the junction contained 10 bases not matched to a gene. The CDR3 consists of 16 residues. In DNA form, the CDR3 reads TGCGCCAGCAGCTTGGGTTCGGCAGGGGGAACGAATGAGCAGTTCTTC. Protein sequence: CASSLGSAGGTNEQFF.

This chain links TRBV11-2 with TRBJ2-7; D is uncertain. The CDR3 spans 15 residues. Germline V gene data show CDR1 as SGHAT and CDR2 as FQNNGV. Trimming removed 5 bases at V and 3 bases at J, with 17 bases between. The CDR3, as DNA: TGTGCCAGCAGCCGAGTCTCAGGTACCCTCTACGAGCAGTACTTC. Its translation: CASSRVSGTLYEQYF. Drawing the rest from reference TRBV11-2 and TRBJ2-7, the complete variable domain is EAGVAQSPRYKIIEKRQSVAFWCNPISGHATLYWYQQILGQGPKLLIQFQNNGVVDDSQLPKDRFSAERLKGVDSTLKIQPAKLEDSAVYLCASSRVSGTLYEQYFGPGTRLTVT.

V and J are TRBV5-1 and TRBJ2-3; TRBD2 aligns across 9 bases. The germline CDR1 and CDR2 sequences are SGHRS and YFSETQ. This CDR3 region has 17 residues. J lost 3 bases, V lost 2 bases, and 10 bases had no gene match. Written as DNA, the CDR3 is TGCGCCAGCAGCTTAGGTGCGGGGGGGCCGAGTACAGATACGCAGTATTTT. It specifies CASSLGAGGPSTDTQYF.

This clone was seen a single time. The rearrangement links TRBV11-2 to TRBJ1-6; TRBD1 matches at 11 bases. The CDR3 is made up of 18 amino acids. Germline V gives CDR1 SGHAT, CDR2 FQNNGV. The junction had 13 bases not matched to a gene; V was cut back by 3 bases and J by 9 bases. CDR3 sequence: CASSFTFAIGTGGSPLHF. CDR3 coding DNA: TGTGCCAGCAGCTTCACGTTCGCCATCGGGACAGGGGGTTCACCCCTCCACTTT.

The CDR3 nucleotides are TGTGCCAGCAGTTCCGGACAGGGGGCGCGGAATGAAAAACTGTTTTTT. This encodes CASSSGQGARNEKLFF. V and J are TRBV28 and TRBJ1-4; 11 positions agree with TRBD1. Germline CDR1 is MDHEN and CDR2 is SYDVKM. The CDR3 extends over 16 amino acids. V shed 4 bases and J 5 bases; nucleotides not matched to a gene: 6. The variable domain in full, with the rest retrieved from reference TRBV28 and TRBJ1-4, is DVKVTQSSRYLVKRTGEKVFLECVQDMDHENMFWYRQDPGLGLRLIYFSYDVKMKEKGDIPEGYSVSREKKERFSLILESASTNQTSMYLCASSSGQGARNEKLFFGSGTQLSVL.

This chain links TRBV19 with TRBJ2-7; 7 bases map to TRBD1. In germline, CDR1 is LNHDA, CDR2 SQIVND (reference sequence). CDR3 length: 13 residues. V lost 6 bases, J lost 4 bases, and 6 bases stayed unmatched. CDR3 nucleotides: TGTGCCAGTAGCAACAGGGGAATTTACGAGCAGTACTTC. Amino acids: CASSNRGIYEQYF.

The chain employs TRBV18 and TRBJ2-5, with D possibly TRBD2 on 6 matching bases. CDR1 KGHSH and CDR2 LQKENI come from the germline V gene. The CDR3 length is 15 residues. The ends were cut back, 3 bases at V and 2 bases at J, with 13 bases in the middle. This CDR3 reads CASSPRGTAQETQYF. The CDR3 coding sequence is TGTGCCAGCTCACCCCGCGGGACGGCTCAAGAGACCCAGTACTTC.

The count of this clone is one. The chain has TRBV2 and TRBJ2-5; tentative D call: TRBD2 (6 bases). The CDR3 covers 16 residues. Germline CDR1 and CDR2: SNHLY and FYNNEI. V dropped 5 bases and J dropped 0 bases, with 16 bases sitting between them. Here the CDR3 reads CASSPWDSKNQETQYF. Written as DNA, the CDR3 is TGTGCCAGCAGTCCCTGGGACTCCAAGAACCAAGAGACCCAGTACTTC.

The V call is TRBV9, the J call TRBJ2-3; 10 bases are shared with TRBD2. Germline CDR1 SGDLS, CDR2 YYNGEE. With V trimmed by 0 bases and J by 1 base, 5 bases remained unmatched. CDR3 length equals 17 residues. The DNA of the CDR3 is TGTGCCAGCAGCGTAGGCATGCTAGCGGGGGGCACAGATACGCAGTATTTT. It translates to CASSVGMLAGGTDTQYF.

This sequence joins TRBV9 and TRBJ1-4, with TRBD1 as a possible D gene (6 bases). Germline V CDR1 and CDR2: SGDLS, YYNGEE. The V gene lost 5 bases and the J gene lost 5 bases, with 16 bases spanning the gap. There are 15 residues in the CDR3. CDR3 region: CASSATGLSNEKLFF. The CDR3, as DNA: TGTGCCAGCAGTGCCACAGGGTTATCCAATGAAAAACTGTTTTTT. The full variable domain, its missing parts supplied by reference TRBV9 and TRBJ1-4, is DSGVTQTPKHLITATGQRVTLRCSPRSGDLSVYWYQQSLDQGLQFLIQYYNGEERAKGNILERFSAQQFPDLHSELNLSSLELGDSALYFCASSATGLSNEKLFFGSGTQLSVL.

The chain recombines TRBV19 with TRBJ2-2, with D possibly matching TRBD2 (7 bases). The CDR3 has 15 residues. V was trimmed by 2 bases and J by 3 bases, leaving 10 bases between them. Germline V gene data show CDR1 as LNHDA and CDR2 as SQIVND (reference sequence). CDR3 sequence: CASSIRGAYTGELFF. Written as DNA, the CDR3 is TGTGCCAGTAGTATACGGGGGGCCTACACCGGGGAGCTGTTTTTT.

CDR3 DNA sequence: TGTGCCAGCAGCCCCCCGGCGGCTAGCGCGGGATCCATCTACAATGAGCAGTTCTTC. Its translation: CASSPPAASAGSIYNEQFF. The chain employs TRBV7-9 and TRBJ2-1; tentatively, D is TRBD2 (6 bases). The CDR3 loop spans 19 amino acids. The germline gives CDR1 SEHNR, CDR2 FQNEAQ (reference sequence). The germline V and J ends were trimmed by 5 bases and 3 bases, with 26 bases remaining between them.

J is TRBJ2-7 and V is TRBV19; the match to TRBD2 covers 7 bases. The CDR3 has 14 amino acids. J was trimmed by 3 bases and V by 6 bases; bases with no gene match: 8. Germline CDR1 LNHDA, CDR2 SQIVND (reference sequence). CDR3 nucleotides: TGTGCCAGTAGCCTTGGGGGGGACCGCTACGAGCAGTACTTC. Encoded protein: CASSLGGDRYEQYF.

The V gene is TRBV28, the J gene TRBJ1-4; 11 bases agree with TRBD1. The CDR3 totals 18 residues. After removal of 1 base from V and 3 bases from J, the junction contained 7 bases not matched to a gene. The germline gives CDR1 MDHEN, CDR2 SYDVKM. CDR3 loop: CASSLFGQGARANEKLFF. The CDR3 nucleotides read TGTGCCAGCAGTTTATTCGGACAGGGGGCTAGGGCTAATGAAAAACTGTTTTTT.

V is TRBV3-1 (or the pseudogene TRBV3-2) and J is TRBJ2-1, with D maybe TRBD1 (5 bases). Germline CDR1 LGHDT, CDR2 YNNKEL (reference sequence). The germline V and J ends were trimmed by 1 base and 2 bases, with 9 bases remaining between them. The CDR3 sequence is 15 residues long. The CDR3 DNA sequence: TGTGCCAGCAGCCAAGTTCAGGGAACCTACAATGAGCAGTTCTTC. This translates into CASSQVQGTYNEQFF.

This chain links TRBV5-1 with TRBJ2-1; 10 bases match TRBD2. CDR1 is SGHRS, CDR2 YFSETQ, per germline. The ends lost 7 bases at V and 3 bases at J; junction bases unmatched: 7. The CDR3 sequence is 15 residues long. The CDR3 nucleotides read TGCGCCAGCGGATCCGGGACTAGCGACTACAATGAGCAGTTCTTC. As protein: CASGSGTSDYNEQFF.

The chain has TRBV27 and TRBJ1-1; D not resolved. V lost 5 bases and J lost 3, with 13 bases in between. Germline-derived CDR1 and CDR2 are MNHEY and SMNVEV (reference sequence). CDR3 length: 14 residues. DNA of the CDR3: TGTGCCAGCAGTCTACTAGGTGGGGACACTGAAGCTTTCTTT. Translating it yields CASSLLGGDTEAFF.

The V and J genes are TRBV2 and TRBJ1-6; D is possibly TRBD1 (5 bases). Trimming took 6 bases from V and 14 from J, leaving 14 bases between them. The CDR3 has 12 amino acids. Germline values: CDR1 SNHLY, CDR2 FYNNEI. Written as DNA, the CDR3 is TGTGCCAGCAGCGCAGACCTAGGGGCCCTCCACTTT. This codes for CASSADLGALHF.

This chain joins TRBV5-1 and TRBJ1-1; 7 nucleotides match TRBD1. The CDR3 covers 18 residues. Germline V CDR1 and CDR2: SGHRS, YFSETQ. V lost 0 bases, J lost 4 bases, and 15 bases stayed unmatched. CDR3 sequence reads: CASSLGVIGGRSGTEAFF. In nucleotides, the CDR3 is TGCGCCAGCAGCTTGGGGGTCATAGGGGGCCGTTCGGGCACTGAAGCTTTCTTT.

The J gene is TRBJ2-3, the V gene TRBV28; 15 bases align to TRBD2. From germline, CDR1 is MDHEN and CDR2 SYDVKM. This CDR3 has 18 residues. V lost 3 bases, J lost 4 bases, and 8 bases stayed unmatched. The CDR3 here is CASSLRTSGGVEADTQYF. The CDR3 nucleotides read TGTGCCAGCAGTTTGAGGACTAGCGGGGGGGTGGAGGCAGATACGCAGTATTTT.

This clone was seen a few times. The genes are TRBV2 and TRBJ1-5, with 7 bases that match TRBD1. Trimming at V came to 5 bases and at J to 13 bases, leaving 8 bases not matched to a gene. From germline, CDR1 is SNHLY and CDR2 FYNNEI. The CDR3 sequence is 12 residues long. The DNA for the CDR3 is TGTGCCAGCAGTCGCCGGACAGGTCAGCAGCATTTT. Translating it yields CASSRRTGQQHF.

The J gene is TRBJ2-7, the V gene TRBV28, with D possibly matching TRBD2 (6 bases). Germline V gives CDR1 MDHEN, CDR2 SYDVKM. The CDR3 runs to 12 residues. Trimming pared 8 bases from V and 4 bases from J, leaving 12 bases between. CDR3 sequence reads: CASLRAGYEQYF. The CDR3 region has the DNA TGTGCCAGCCTCCGGGCGGGATACGAGCAGTACTTC.

The chain combines TRBV4-1 with TRBJ1-2; weak D call: TRBD1 (5 bases). There are 14 residues in the CDR3. Trimming cost V 3 bases and J 5 bases, with 13 bases left between them. Germline lookup yields CDR1 MGHRA and CDR2 YSYEKL. DNA for the CDR3: TGCGCCAGCAGCCAGTACGCGGGACCGTATGGCTACACCTTC. This sequence encodes CASSQYAGPYGYTF.

This chain links TRBV6-1 with TRBJ2-3; D is unresolved. The V end lost 2 bases, the J end lost 0 bases, and 12 bases lay between the germline ends. The germline V gene has CDR1 MNHNS and CDR2 SASEGT. The length of the CDR3 is 16 residues. The DNA of the CDR3 is TGTGCCAGCAGTGAAAGTCCCGGGTCAAGCACAGATACGCAGTATTTT. It codes for CASSESPGSSTDTQYF.

The gene calls are TRBV19 and TRBJ2-3; 7 nucleotides agree with TRBD1. Germline V gene data show CDR1 as LNHDA and CDR2 as SQIVND (reference sequence). The CDR3 is 15 amino acids. J lost 0 bases, V lost 6 bases, and 6 bases had no gene match. Here the CDR3 reads CASRETGPSTDTQYF. DNA for the CDR3: TGTGCCAGTAGAGAGACAGGGCCTAGCACAGATACGCAGTATTTT.

The gene calls are TRBV15 and TRBJ2-1; D is uncertain. The CDR3 contains 16 residues. CDR1 is LNHNV, CDR2 YYDKDF, per germline (reference sequence). V was cut by 1 base and J by 6 bases, with 16 bases left in between. The CDR3 bases are TGTGCCACCAGCAGAGGTCTAGACGATTGGATCAATGAGCAGTTCTTC. Protein sequence: CATSRGLDDWINEQFF.

The chain has TRBV5-1 and TRBJ2-1, with D perhaps matching TRBD2 (7 bases). In germline, CDR1 is SGHRS, CDR2 YFSETQ. This CDR3 is built from 11 residues. V lost 7 bases to trimming and J lost 9 bases, with 11 bases between them. CDR3 nucleotide sequence: TGCGCCAGCGGGGGGGGCGGTGAGCAGTTCTTC. Translated: CASGGGGEQFF.

The table lists this clone with a count of one. CDR3 amino acids: CASSPWTGGYTF. The CDR3 DNA reads as TGTGCCAGCAGCCCCTGGACAGGAGGCTACACCTTC. J is TRBJ1-2 and V is TRBV6-2 or TRBV6-3, with 7 bases that match TRBD1. Germline-derived CDR1 and CDR2 are MNHEY and SVGEGT. The ends lost 6 bases at V and 8 bases at J; junction bases unmatched: 6. The CDR3 consists of 12 residues.

The gene calls are TRBV10-3 and TRBJ2-7; 10 bases are a match to TRBD1. The trim removed 4 bases at V and 5 bases at J, leaving 5 bases unmatched. CDR1 and CDR2 from the germline V gene are ENHRY and SYGVKD. The CDR3 totals 14 residues. CDR3 sequence: CAISGQGAGDEQYF. The CDR3 DNA sequence: TGTGCCATCAGTGGACAGGGGGCGGGGGACGAGCAGTACTTC.

The rearrangement joins TRBV15 to TRBJ1-5; tentatively, D is TRBD1 (6 bases). Trimming stripped 3 bases from V and 1 base from J, with 13 bases between. This CDR3 has 16 amino acids. The germline V gene has CDR1 LNHNV and CDR2 YYDKDF (reference sequence). CDR3 amino acids: CATSSPPTGSNQPQHF. CDR3 DNA sequence: TGTGCCACCAGCAGTCCCCCTACAGGGAGCAATCAGCCCCAGCATTTT.